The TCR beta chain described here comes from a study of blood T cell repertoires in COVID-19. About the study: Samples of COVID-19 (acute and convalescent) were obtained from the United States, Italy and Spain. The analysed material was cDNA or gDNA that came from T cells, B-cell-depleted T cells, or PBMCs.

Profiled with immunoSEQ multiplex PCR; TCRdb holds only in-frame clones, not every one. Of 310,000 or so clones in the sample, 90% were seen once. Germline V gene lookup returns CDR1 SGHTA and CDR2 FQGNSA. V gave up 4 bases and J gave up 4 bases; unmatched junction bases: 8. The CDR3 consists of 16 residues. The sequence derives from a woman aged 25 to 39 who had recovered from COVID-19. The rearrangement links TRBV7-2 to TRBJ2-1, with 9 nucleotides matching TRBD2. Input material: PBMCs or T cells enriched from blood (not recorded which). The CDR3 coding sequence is TGTGCCAGCAGCTCCGCTGAGCGGGGGGTATACAATGAGCAGTTCTTC. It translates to CASSSAERGVYNEQFF.